This record concerns one T cell receptor (beta chain) sequence. This clonotype was recorded a few times. Which antigen it targets is not known. No much larger clonotype is one base removed from it; base qualities were not supplied. This entry comes from a study of T cell repertoires in cytomegalovirus infection (dated by TCRdb to about 2019). Background on the whole study: Recently identified HLA-C-restricted CMV epitopes, whose presentation resists viral immunomodulation, were targeted by peptide stimulations together with well-studied HLA-B-restricted epitopes. Donor HLA type was relevant to the analysis, because carriage of CMV infection together with the matching HLA type was indicated by public TCR beta signatures.

What the research found in general, with its limitations: In both this cohort and an independent cohort of approximately 350 donors, the cumulative frequency of public TCR beta family members distinguished carriers of CMV infection plus the relevant HLA type. In the ex vivo response, HLA-C-restricted CMV-specific TCR beta clonotypes were dominant, and in two of eight donors the single most frequent clonotype came from this HLA-C-restricted group.

The instrument given in TCRdb is Illumina HiSeq 1500. TCRdb redid the processing of the public reads, applying fastp at Q25 and MiXCR, and retained in-frame beta chains. Rows are combined by CDR3 protein, so each entry shows the most common genes and DNA. The sample table contains 300,000 to 400,000 distinct CDR3 sequences; only one count was recorded for around a quarter of them. About an eighth of the sample rests with the top ten. The CDR3 holds 15 amino acids from the cysteine to the phenylalanine. Of the read, only the CDR3 DNA is kept; its 45 bases are in frame from base 1. Ends trimmed: V by 2 bases, J by 5 bases; bases unmatched to a gene: 5. Via the germline V gene, CDR1 is MNHNS and CDR2 SASEGT. Interpreted using the paper, the treatment or condition label stands for: in vitro stimulation with specific CMV peptide epitopes to enrich CMV-specific T cells.

The specimen was cultured PBMCs, collected from culture after CMV antigen stimulation. The chain uses TRBV6-1 and TRBJ1-2, with 10 bases matching TRBD1. The sequence derives from a human donor in good health (CMV status not recorded). Some clones in this sample may be carry-over from other donors' samples. The sequence in DNA is TGTGCCAGCAGTGAAAGTTGGGGACAGGGGTATGGCTACACCTTC. Its product reads: CASSESWGQGYGYTF.